This T cell receptor beta chain was captured in a study of T cell responses to AZD1222 COVID-19 vaccine. Study results and limitations: Only five or six AZD1222 recipients tested seropositive at baseline.

Comments on this clone: The antigen is unknown.

The length of the CDR3 is 17 residues. Per germline, CDR1 MDHEN and CDR2 SYDVKM. With 3 bases removed from V and 0 bases from J, the gap between germline ends came to 15 bases. Profiled with immunoSEQ multiplex PCR; TCRdb holds only in-frame clones, not every one. The sample has some 100,000 clones, roughly 90% seen once. This TCR was recovered from an adult who received the AZD1222 COVID-19 vaccine. V usage is TRBV28 and J usage is TRBJ2-1, with D possibly being TRBD2 (5 bases). The sequenced sample was peripheral blood, obtained 28 days after the second AZD1222 dose. The CDR3 region is CASSFPWERPSYNEQFF. The CDR3 bases are TGTGCCAGCAGTTTTCCGTGGGAGAGGCCCTCCTACAATGAGCAGTTCTTC.